This is a list of T cell receptor beta chains from one sample in a study of radiotherapy plus CTLA-4 blockade in lung cancer. Assay: immunoSEQ multiplex PCR; the TCRdb copy retains only in-frame clones and omits some. The sample records 45,000 or so clones, 73% being singletons. The sequencing here drew on peripheral blood, taken from a patient treated with radiotherapy plus ipilimumab. These receptors all stem from a human donor with non-small cell lung cancer who had a complete response to radiotherapy plus ipilimumab. The CDR3 runs from the conserved cysteine through the conserved F or W. D genes are given only for firm matches. Size tells how often a clone was seen (once, few, many) or the class of an expanded clone, and some rows leave it out.

TRBJ1-3 | few | TRBV19 | NA | TGTGCCAGTAGTGGACAGCACTCTGGAAACACCATATATTTT | CASSGQHSGNTIYF
TRBJ2-7 | NA | TRBV5-1 | TRBD2 | TGCGCCAGCAGCGCGGGACTAGCGATTTCCTACGAGCAGTACTTC | CASSAGLAISYEQYF
TRBJ1-6 | NA | TRBV29-1 | NA | TGCAGCGCTAACCAGGGGTTCGGTTCACCCCTCCACTTT | CSANQGFGSPLHF
TRBJ2-2 | NA | TRBV7-8 | TRBD1 | TGTGCCAGCAGCATACAGGGGGCTGTGTACACCGGGGAGCTGTTTTTT | CASSIQGAVYTGELFF
TRBJ2-1 | once | TRBV6-1 | NA | TGTGCCAGCAGTGAATGGCGGACTCTTAACAATGAGCAGTTCTTC | CASSEWRTLNNEQFF
TRBJ2-3 | NA | TRBV7-3 | TRBD2 | TGTGCCAGCAGTCCAGGACTAGCGGCCCGCCATACGCAGTATTTT | CASSPGLAARHTQYF
TRBJ1-1 | NA | TRBV6-6 | NA | TGTGCCAGCAGTGCGGCAGTGAGGGCGGCGATCACTGAAGCTTTCTTT | CASSAAVRAAITEAFF
TRBJ2-1 | once | TRBV27 | NA | TGTGCCAGCAGTTCCCCTCGTAGGCGAGGGAATGAGCAGTTCTTC | CASSSPRRRGNEQFF
TRBJ1-6 | NA | TRBV5-4 | NA | TGTGCCAGCAGCGGGCTCGGGGGTAGCTCCTATAATTCACCCCTCCACTTT | CASSGLGGSSYNSPLHF
TRBJ2-7 | few | TRBV18 | TRBD1 | TGTGCCAGCTCACCACTGGACAGGGCTGACGAGCAGTACTTC | CASSPLDRADEQYF
TRBJ2-5 | NA | TRBV5-1 | TRBD1 | TGCGCCAGCAGCAAAACCAAACAGGGGGAGACCCAGTACTTC | CASSKTKQGETQYF
TRBJ2-1 | NA | TRBV29-1 | NA | TGCAGCGGCGCGGGCGGGGTTCTGAATGAGCAGTTCTTC | CSGAGGVLNEQFF
TRBJ2-1 | NA | TRBV4-1 | NA | TGCGCCAGCAGCCAAGACAATGGGCAGGGTCCAATCCAGGAGCAGTTCTTC | CASSQDNGQGPIQEQFF
TRBJ2-7 | once | TRBV19 | NA | TGTGCCAGTAGTAGGACCGGGACTTCAAACGAGCAGTACTTC | CASSRTGTSNEQYF
TRBJ2-5 | NA | TRBV28 | NA | TGTGCCAGCAGTTATAGGCAGGTCTTCCAAGAGACCCAGTACTTC | CASSYRQVFQETQYF
TRBJ2-3 | few | TRBV28 | TRBD2 | TGTGCCAGCAGCATAAACTGGGCTAGCGGGAGTTCGGCCACAGATACGCAGTATTTT | CASSINWASGSSATDTQYF